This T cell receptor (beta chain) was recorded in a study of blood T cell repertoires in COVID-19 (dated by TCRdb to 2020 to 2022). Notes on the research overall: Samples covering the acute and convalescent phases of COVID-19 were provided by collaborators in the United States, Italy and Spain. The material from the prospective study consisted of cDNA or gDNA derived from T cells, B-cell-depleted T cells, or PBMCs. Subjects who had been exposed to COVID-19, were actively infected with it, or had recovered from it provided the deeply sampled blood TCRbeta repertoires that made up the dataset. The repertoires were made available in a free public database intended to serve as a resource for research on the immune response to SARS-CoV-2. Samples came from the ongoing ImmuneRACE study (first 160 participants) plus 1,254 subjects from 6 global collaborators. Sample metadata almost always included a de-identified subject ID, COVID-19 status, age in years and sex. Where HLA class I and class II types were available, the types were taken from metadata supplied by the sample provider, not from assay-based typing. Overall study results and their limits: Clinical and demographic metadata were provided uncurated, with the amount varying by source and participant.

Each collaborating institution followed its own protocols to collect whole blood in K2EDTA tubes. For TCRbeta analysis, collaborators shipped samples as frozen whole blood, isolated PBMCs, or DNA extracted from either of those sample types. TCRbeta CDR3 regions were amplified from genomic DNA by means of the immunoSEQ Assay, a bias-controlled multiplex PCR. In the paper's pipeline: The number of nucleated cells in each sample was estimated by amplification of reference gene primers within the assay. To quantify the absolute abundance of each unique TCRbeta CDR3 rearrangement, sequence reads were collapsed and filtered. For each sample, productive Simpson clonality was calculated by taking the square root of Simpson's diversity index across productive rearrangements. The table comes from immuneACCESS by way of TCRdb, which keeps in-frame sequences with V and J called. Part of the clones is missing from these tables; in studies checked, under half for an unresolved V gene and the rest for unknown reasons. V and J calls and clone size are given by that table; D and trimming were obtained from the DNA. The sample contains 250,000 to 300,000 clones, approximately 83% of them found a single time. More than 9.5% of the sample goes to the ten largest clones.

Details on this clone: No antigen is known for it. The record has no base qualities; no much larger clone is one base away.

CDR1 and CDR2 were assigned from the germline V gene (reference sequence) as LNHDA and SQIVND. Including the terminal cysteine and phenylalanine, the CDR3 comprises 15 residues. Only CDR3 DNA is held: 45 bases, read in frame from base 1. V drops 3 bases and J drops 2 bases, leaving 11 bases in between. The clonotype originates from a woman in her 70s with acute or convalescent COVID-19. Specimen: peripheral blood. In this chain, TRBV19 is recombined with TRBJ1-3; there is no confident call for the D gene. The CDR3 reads CASSIGGSAGNTIYF. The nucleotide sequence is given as TGTGCCAGTAGTATCGGTGGGAGCGCTGGAAACACCATATATTTT.